A selection of T cell receptor beta chains follows, all from one sample in a study of neoadjuvant nivolumab and ipilimumab in lung cancer. Clones were sequenced by immunoSEQ multiplex PCR, and TCRdb holds only the in-frame ones, with some missing. The sample contains about 23,000 clones, around 82% of which appear only once. The sequencing here drew on peripheral blood, taken before neoadjuvant nivolumab, alone or with ipilimumab. Receptor source: an adult with non-small cell lung cancer. Each CDR3 is given with its conserved first and last residue. Fields, in order: D gene, J gene, V gene, clone size, CDR3 length, CDR3 DNA, CDR3 protein. The D gene is left open where the match is weak. The size entry is marked missing in some rows and otherwise reads once, few, many or a size class.

d_gene: TRBD1
j_gene: TRBJ2-1
v_gene: TRBV4-2
abundance: once
len: 17
CDR3nt: TGTGCCAGCAGCCAAGATTTTATGGGACAGCCCTACAATGAGCAGTTCTTC
CDR3aa: CASSQDFMGQPYNEQFF

d_gene: TRBD2
j_gene: TRBJ2-2
v_gene: TRBV12-5
abundance: -
len: 16
CDR3nt: TGTGCTAGTGGTCCCGGGGGGGCCGCGAACACCGGGGAGCTGTTTTTT
CDR3aa: CASGPGGAANTGELFF

d_gene: TRBD1
j_gene: TRBJ2-1
v_gene: TRBV5-5
abundance: -
len: 16
CDR3nt: TGTGCCAGCAGCTTGCGGGTGACAGGGTATACCAATGAGCAGTTCTTC
CDR3aa: CASSLRVTGYTNEQFF

d_gene: TRBD2
j_gene: TRBJ2-7
v_gene: TRBV18
abundance: medium-sized
len: 14
CDR3nt: TGTGCCAGCTCAATAGCGGGATCCCTCTACGAGCAGTACTTC
CDR3aa: CASSIAGSLYEQYF

d_gene: -
j_gene: TRBJ2-1
v_gene: TRBV5-1
abundance: -
len: 16
CDR3nt: TGCGCCAGCAGCTTCTTTCGGGTGCCGCCCCAGGGTGAGCAGTTCTTC
CDR3aa: CASSFFRVPPQGEQFF

d_gene: TRBD2
j_gene: TRBJ2-3
v_gene: TRBV9
abundance: once
len: 16
CDR3nt: TGTGCCAGCAGCCCACGGAGGAGCGGGATGGGAGATACGCAGTATTTT
CDR3aa: CASSPRRSGMGDTQYF

d_gene: -
j_gene: TRBJ1-1
v_gene: TRBV30
abundance: -
len: 14
CDR3nt: TGTGCCTGGAATCGGGCAGAACTGAACACTGAAGCTTTCTTT
CDR3aa: CAWNRAELNTEAFF

d_gene: -
j_gene: TRBJ1-4
v_gene: TRBV2
abundance: -
len: 15
CDR3nt: TGTGCCAGCAGTGAAGGAACCCGGACTAATGAAAAACTGTTTTTT
CDR3aa: CASSEGTRTNEKLFF

d_gene: -
j_gene: TRBJ2-2
v_gene: TRBV11-3
abundance: once
len: 16
CDR3nt: TGTGCCAGCAGTCCCCAATCGGCAGTGCATGGCGGGGAGCTGTTTTTT
CDR3aa: CASSPQSAVHGGELFF

d_gene: TRBD1
j_gene: TRBJ1-1
v_gene: TRBV7-9
abundance: -
len: 14
CDR3nt: TGTGCCAGCAGTCACGGGACAGAGAACACTGAAGCTTTCTTT
CDR3aa: CASSHGTENTEAFF

d_gene: -
j_gene: TRBJ2-1
v_gene: TRBV25-1
abundance: -
len: 15
CDR3nt: TGTGCCAGCATTCCCCGGGGGTCGGCCTACAATGAGCAGTTCTTC
CDR3aa: CASIPRGSAYNEQFF

d_gene: -
j_gene: TRBJ2-1
v_gene: TRBV27
abundance: -
len: 13
CDR3nt: TGTGCCAGCCATAGGGTTCCCTACAATGAGCAGTTCTTC
CDR3aa: CASHRVPYNEQFF

d_gene: TRBD1
j_gene: TRBJ1-1
v_gene: TRBV2
abundance: -
len: 11
CDR3nt: TGCGAACGGACAGGGACCACTGAAGCTTTCTTT
CDR3aa: CERTGTTEAFF

d_gene: TRBD1
j_gene: TRBJ2-3
v_gene: TRBV7-3
abundance: -
len: 13
CDR3nt: TGTGCCAGCAGCACGGGACAGACAGATACGCAGTATTTT
CDR3aa: CASSTGQTDTQYF

d_gene: -
j_gene: TRBJ2-7
v_gene: TRBV6-5
abundance: -
len: 11
CDR3nt: TGTGCCAGCAGGGGGGGAAGCGGGCAGTACTTC
CDR3aa: CASRGGSGQYF

d_gene: TRBD2
j_gene: TRBJ2-3
v_gene: TRBV7-3
abundance: -
len: 14
CDR3nt: TGTGCCAGCAGCTTTAGCGGGAGTGGTGATACGCAGTATTTT
CDR3aa: CASSFSGSGDTQYF

d_gene: -
j_gene: TRBJ2-7
v_gene: TRBV7-2
abundance: once
len: 11
CDR3nt: TGTGCCAGCAGCCCATCCTACGAGCAGTACTTC
CDR3aa: CASSPSYEQYF

d_gene: -
j_gene: TRBJ2-3
v_gene: TRBV7-9
abundance: -
len: 15
CDR3nt: TGTGCCAGCAGCCCACGGACCCAACGCACAGATACGCAGTATTTT
CDR3aa: CASSPRTQRTDTQYF

d_gene: -
j_gene: TRBJ2-6
v_gene: TRBV6-4
abundance: once
len: 15
CDR3nt: TGTGCCAGCAGTGACGGGGGCGCTGGGGCCAACGTCCTGACTTTC
CDR3aa: CASSDGGAGANVLTF

d_gene: TRBD2
j_gene: TRBJ2-5
v_gene: TRBV18
abundance: few
len: 13
CDR3nt: TGTGCCAGCTTCGGACTAGCGGGAGAGACCCAGTACTTC
CDR3aa: CASFGLAGETQYF

d_gene: -
j_gene: TRBJ2-7
v_gene: TRBV5-1
abundance: -
len: 15
CDR3nt: TGCGCCAGCAGCTTGGGAGGTTTTCTGTCCTACGAGCAGTACTTC
CDR3aa: CASSLGGFLSYEQYF

d_gene: -
j_gene: TRBJ2-5
v_gene: TRBV6-4
abundance: few
len: 12
CDR3nt: TGTGCCAGCAGACAGCTACGGGAGACCCAGTACTTC
CDR3aa: CASRQLRETQYF

d_gene: -
j_gene: TRBJ1-2
v_gene: TRBV4-1
abundance: -
len: 16
CDR3nt: TGCGCCAGCAGCCAGAGGGAGTACACAGGGATGGGTGGCTACACCTTC
CDR3aa: CASSQREYTGMGGYTF

d_gene: TRBD2
j_gene: TRBJ2-7
v_gene: TRBV6-1
abundance: -
len: 17
CDR3nt: TGTGCCAGCAGTGTAACTAGCGGGAGGGCCAGTATAATTAAGCAGTACTTC
CDR3aa: CASSVTSGRASIIKQYF

d_gene: TRBD2
j_gene: TRBJ2-1
v_gene: TRBV5-1
abundance: -
len: 15
CDR3nt: TGCGCCAGCAGTCAGGACCTAGCGGGTTTCAATGAGCAGTTCTTC
CDR3aa: CASSQDLAGFNEQFF

d_gene: -
j_gene: TRBJ2-7
v_gene: TRBV5-5
abundance: -
len: 12
CDR3nt: TGTGCCAGCAGCTTGGTTGGGTACGAGCAGTACTTC
CDR3aa: CASSLVGYEQYF

d_gene: TRBD2
j_gene: TRBJ2-7
v_gene: TRBV10-3
abundance: -
len: 13
CDR3nt: TGTGCCATCAGTGAGGGGACTAAGTACGAGCAGTACTTC
CDR3aa: CAISEGTKYEQYF

d_gene: TRBD2
j_gene: TRBJ2-3
v_gene: TRBV18
abundance: -
len: 15
CDR3nt: TGTGCCAGCTCACCAACCCTAGCGGGAGAAGATACGCAGTATTTT
CDR3aa: CASSPTLAGEDTQYF

d_gene: -
j_gene: TRBJ1-1
v_gene: TRBV7-8
abundance: once
len: 13
CDR3nt: TGTGCCAGCAGTCTAGTGGGTGGGATGGAAGCTTTCTTT
CDR3aa: CASSLVGGMEAFF

d_gene: -
j_gene: TRBJ1-1
v_gene: TRBV6-1
abundance: -
len: 14
CDR3nt: TGTGCCAGCCTGGACAGACTATTGAACACTGAAGCTTTCTTT
CDR3aa: CASLDRLLNTEAFF

d_gene: TRBD2
j_gene: TRBJ2-2
v_gene: TRBV18
abundance: -
len: 16
CDR3nt: TGTGCCAGCTCACCACTAGCGGGAGCCACCACCGGGGAGCTGTTTTTT
CDR3aa: CASSPLAGATTGELFF

d_gene: -
j_gene: TRBJ2-5
v_gene: TRBV5-5
abundance: -
len: 14
CDR3nt: TGTGCCAGCAGCTTGGACACAGATCAAGAGACCCAGTACTTC
CDR3aa: CASSLDTDQETQYF

d_gene: -
j_gene: TRBJ1-2
v_gene: TRBV7-3
abundance: -
len: 13
CDR3nt: TGTGCCAGCAGCTTAACGGGGGTAGGCGGCTACACCTTC
CDR3aa: CASSLTGVGGYTF

d_gene: -
j_gene: TRBJ2-5
v_gene: TRBV5-1
abundance: -
len: 14
CDR3nt: TGCGCCAGCAGCCGGCTAGGAACCCAAGAGACCCAGTACTTC
CDR3aa: CASSRLGTQETQYF

d_gene: -
j_gene: TRBJ1-1
v_gene: TRBV28
abundance: -
len: 15
CDR3nt: TGTGCCTCCTACTCAGAGACAGGTATGAACACTGAAGCTTTCTTT
CDR3aa: CASYSETGMNTEAFF

d_gene: -
j_gene: TRBJ1-1
v_gene: TRBV30
abundance: -
len: 15
CDR3nt: TGTGCCTGGAGTGTATTTCTCACAGGGTCGGGTGAAGCTTTCTTT
CDR3aa: CAWSVFLTGSGEAFF

d_gene: -
j_gene: TRBJ1-5
v_gene: TRBV5-5
abundance: -
len: 17
CDR3nt: TGTGCCAGCCCCTTGAAGTGGAGTCCCTATAGCAATCAGCCCCAGCATTTT
CDR3aa: CASPLKWSPYSNQPQHF

d_gene: TRBD2
j_gene: TRBJ2-7
v_gene: TRBV29-1
abundance: -
len: 13
CDR3nt: TGCAGCGTTAGCGGGAGGGCCGTCTACGAGCAGTACTTC
CDR3aa: CSVSGRAVYEQYF

d_gene: TRBD2
j_gene: TRBJ2-3
v_gene: TRBV7-9
abundance: once
len: 16
CDR3nt: TGTGCCAGCAGCTTCCCAAGCGGGAGGGCCTTAGATACGCAGTATTTT
CDR3aa: CASSFPSGRALDTQYF

d_gene: -
j_gene: TRBJ2-3
v_gene: TRBV14
abundance: few
len: 16
CDR3nt: TGTGCCAGCAGCCTCCAAAGGGGGGGATCCGGAGATACGCAGTATTTT
CDR3aa: CASSLQRGGSGDTQYF

d_gene: TRBD1
j_gene: TRBJ1-2
v_gene: TRBV4-3
abundance: -
len: 16
CDR3nt: TGCGCCAGCAGCCAGGAGAAACGACAGGGGATTGATGGCTACACCTTC
CDR3aa: CASSQEKRQGIDGYTF

d_gene: TRBD2
j_gene: TRBJ2-7
v_gene: TRBV11-2
abundance: -
len: 16
CDR3nt: TGTGCCAGCAGCTCCCTCCTCGCTAGCGGGTATCGGGAGCAGTACTTC
CDR3aa: CASSSLLASGYREQYF

d_gene: TRBD1
j_gene: TRBJ1-1
v_gene: TRBV5-1
abundance: -
len: 15
CDR3nt: TGCGCCAGCAGCTTGGAAAGTGGGGGACAGGGTGGAGCTTTCTTT
CDR3aa: CASSLESGGQGGAFF

d_gene: -
j_gene: TRBJ2-3
v_gene: TRBV11-3
abundance: once
len: 15
CDR3nt: TGTGCCAGCAGCTTCAGGGTTTCAGGCACAGATACGCAGTATTTT
CDR3aa: CASSFRVSGTDTQYF

d_gene: TRBD2
j_gene: TRBJ2-7
v_gene: TRBV10-3
abundance: -
len: 17
CDR3nt: TGTGCCATCAGTGAGTCTCCCGGGACTAGCCCGAGGGGGGAGCAGTACTTC
CDR3aa: CAISESPGTSPRGEQYF

d_gene: TRBD2
j_gene: TRBJ2-1
v_gene: TRBV6-5
abundance: -
len: 15
CDR3nt: TGTGCCAGCAGTTTATTACCGGGACTAGACAATGAGCAGTTCTTC
CDR3aa: CASSLLPGLDNEQFF

d_gene: TRBD1
j_gene: TRBJ2-5
v_gene: TRBV11-1
abundance: -
len: 11
CDR3nt: TGTGCCAGCAGCGGACAGGTCCTGCAGTACTTC
CDR3aa: CASSGQVLQYF

d_gene: -
j_gene: TRBJ2-4
v_gene: TRBV29-1
abundance: few
len: 13
CDR3nt: TGCAGCGTTACTGGGGTAGGCAAAAACATTCAGTACTTC
CDR3aa: CSVTGVGKNIQYF

d_gene: TRBD1
j_gene: TRBJ1-1
v_gene: TRBV14
abundance: -
len: 16
CDR3nt: TGTGCCAGCAGCCTTAACAGGGGAGTGGTGAACACTGAAGCTTTCTTT
CDR3aa: CASSLNRGVVNTEAFF

d_gene: TRBD2
j_gene: TRBJ2-7
v_gene: TRBV10-1
abundance: -
len: 17
CDR3nt: TGCGCCAGCAGAGGCAGGGGCAGTAGCGGGAGTACGGGCGAGCAGTACTTC
CDR3aa: CASRGRGSSGSTGEQYF

d_gene: TRBD2
j_gene: TRBJ2-5
v_gene: TRBV28
abundance: few
len: 14
CDR3nt: TGTGCCAGCAGGGGAGGGACCGATCAAGAGACCCAGTACTTC
CDR3aa: CASRGGTDQETQYF

d_gene: -
j_gene: TRBJ2-3
v_gene: TRBV4-1
abundance: -
len: 14
CDR3nt: TGCGCCAGCAGCCAAGTATCTAGCCTTGATACGCAGTATTTT
CDR3aa: CASSQVSSLDTQYF

d_gene: TRBD2
j_gene: TRBJ2-1
v_gene: TRBV7-8
abundance: -
len: 16
CDR3nt: TGTGCCAGCAGCTTAGGGTCAAGGACTAGCGCCAGTGAGCAGTTCTTC
CDR3aa: CASSLGSRTSASEQFF

d_gene: TRBD1
j_gene: TRBJ2-7
v_gene: TRBV6-5
abundance: once
len: 13
CDR3nt: TGTGCCACCCGGGACAGGGGGCCGTACGAGCAGTACTTC
CDR3aa: CATRDRGPYEQYF

d_gene: TRBD1
j_gene: TRBJ1-1
v_gene: TRBV7-3
abundance: -
len: 15
CDR3nt: TGTGCCAGCAGCTCTGGACAGGGCGTTAACACTGAAGCTTTCTTT
CDR3aa: CASSSGQGVNTEAFF